One T cell receptor beta chain is described in this entry. This CDR3 has 15 amino acids. Germline V gene data show CDR1 as MDHEN and CDR2 as SYDVKM. J was trimmed by 3 bases and V by 5 bases; bases with no gene match: 5. This entry comes from a study of cytomegalovirus exposure and HLA in healthy donors. The PCR employed 60 Vbeta primers together with 13 Jbeta primers. Assay: immunoSEQ multiplex PCR; the TCRdb copy retains only in-frame clones and omits some. The table shows more than 200,000 clones, with approximately 70% occurring only once. This clonotype was obtained from a man aged 40-49 years in good health and CMV-seropositive. Sequences were obtained from PBMCs. The chain links TRBV28 to TRBJ1-1, with 11 bases fitting TRBD1. CDR3 sequence: CASSGTGGEDTEAFF. As DNA, the CDR3 is TGTGCCAGCAGTGGGACAGGGGGAGAGGACACTGAAGCTTTCTTT.